A single sample is the source of the 10 T cell receptor beta chains below, sequenced in a study of cytomegalovirus exposure and HLA in healthy donors. PCR used 60 Vbeta primers and 13 Jbeta primers. Clones were sequenced by immunoSEQ multiplex PCR, and TCRdb holds only the in-frame ones, with some missing. The data contain fewer than 60,000 clones, roughly 70% of them singletons. The specimen sequenced was PBMCs. These receptors all stem from a woman in her 50s in good health and CMV-seropositive.

In its sample, this clone was seen once. The chain recombines TRBV27 with TRBJ2-1; 10 bases are a match to TRBD2. Germline V gene lookup returns CDR1 MNHEY and CDR2 SMNVEV (reference sequence). This CDR3 contains 16 residues. The trim removed 6 bases at V and 4 bases at J, leaving 9 bases unmatched. The chain's CDR3 is CASSRPLAGGYNEQFF. The DNA for the CDR3 is TGTGCCAGCAGCCGGCCCTTAGCGGGGGGATACAATGAGCAGTTCTTC.

This clone was observed a few times. This rearrangement joins TRBV28 to TRBJ2-7; 9 bases fit TRBD1. The CDR3 extends over 14 amino acids. Germline-derived CDR1 and CDR2 are MDHEN and SYDVKM. V lost 6 bases to trimming and J lost 3 bases; unmatched junction nucleotides: 6. CDR3 in DNA: TGTGCCAGCAGAACTCCGGGACAGGGCTACGAGCAGTACTTC. Protein product: CASRTPGQGYEQYF.

The chain couples TRBV5-6 to TRBJ2-5, with D uncertain. The J call may be in error: the DNA end matches TRBJ2-7 better. CDR1 is SGHDT and CDR2 is YYEEEE in the germline V gene. The CDR3 is 14 residues long. As DNA, the CDR3 is TGTGCCAGCAGCTCCGGCTGGGCTGGCCACGAGCAGTACTTC. Translated, it gives CASSSGWAGHEQYF.

This chain uses TRBV6-6 with TRBJ2-1, with a possible D match to TRBD2 (5 bases). Germline loops: CDR1 MNHNY, CDR2 SVGAGI (reference sequence). The CDR3 covers 14 residues. V was pared by 10 bases and J by 2 bases, with 15 bases between. The CDR3: CATNRAGAYNEQFF. CDR3 sequence (DNA): TGTGCCACCAACCGTGCGGGTGCCTACAATGAGCAGTTCTTC.

The chain is built from TRBV2 and TRBJ1-1; D gene uncertain. The V and J ends lost 8 bases and 7 bases respectively, with 14 bases between them. CDR1 SNHLY and CDR2 FYNNEI come from the germline V gene. The CDR3 loop spans 12 amino acids. The CDR3 DNA sequence: TGTGCCAGCCTCGCTAGTATCCATGAAGCTTTCTTT. Its protein is CASLASIHEAFF.

The chain employs TRBV5-8 and TRBJ1-4; TRBD1 agrees at 11 bases. This CDR3 contains 16 residues. The J segment lost 7 bases and the V segment lost 9 bases, leaving 14 bases of the junction unmatched. Germline CDR1 SGHTS, CDR2 YDEGEE. Written as DNA, the CDR3 is TGTGCCACGCGGACAGGGGGCATTGTCGGGATTGAAAAACTGTTTTTT. Translated, it gives CATRTGGIVGIEKLFF.

The V call is TRBV7-2, the J call TRBJ1-4; 9 bases agree with TRBD1. The CDR3 loop spans 16 amino acids. Unmatched junction bases numbered 8, after V lost 5 bases and J lost 4 bases. The germline CDR1 and CDR2 sequences are SGHTA and FQGNSA. This chain's CDR3 is CASSPGQGLYNEKLFF. CDR3 DNA sequence: TGTGCCAGCAGCCCTGGACAGGGGCTATATAATGAAAAACTGTTTTTT.

The V call is TRBV5-1, the J call TRBJ2-7, with 7 bases identical to TRBD2. Germline values: CDR1 SGHRS, CDR2 YFSETQ. The CDR3 is made up of 14 amino acids. J lost 2 bases, V lost 5 bases, and 7 bases had no gene match. CDR3 amino acids: CASRSGGDAYEQYF. CDR3 coding DNA: TGCGCCAGCAGATCGGGGGGAGACGCCTACGAGCAGTACTTC.

The chain uses TRBV30 and TRBJ1-5, with a possible D match to TRBD1 (5 bases). The CDR3 is made up of 13 amino acids. Germline assignment: CDR1 GTSNPN and CDR2 SVGIG (reference sequence). V was clipped by 3 bases and J by 6 bases, with 12 bases between them. CDR3: CAWRGQYGQPQHF. DNA of the CDR3: TGTGCCTGGAGGGGGCAGTATGGTCAGCCCCAGCATTTT.

This clone showed up just a few times. The chain recombines TRBV5-1 with TRBJ2-7; D not resolved. The germline CDR1 and CDR2 sequences are SGHRS and YFSETQ. The CDR3 has 13 residues. Between the trimmed V and J ends, which lost 5 bases and 2 bases, there was a span of 11 bases. The CDR3 spells CASSRSSPYEQYF. The CDR3 DNA reads TGCGCCAGCAGTAGATCAAGCCCCTACGAGCAGTACTTC.